A selection of T cell receptor beta chains follows, all from one sample in a study of T cell responses to AZD1222 COVID-19 vaccine. Here immunoSEQ multiplex PCR was the method, and the copy in TCRdb shows in-frame clones only, minus some. The repertoire holds 90,000 to 120,000 clones, with about 89% as singletons. Sequencing was performed on peripheral blood, taken 28 days after the second AZD1222 dose. These TCRs come from an adult who received the AZD1222 COVID-19 vaccine. CDR3s include the opening cysteine and the closing phenylalanine or tryptophan. Each record gives: D gene, clone size, J gene, V gene, CDR3 protein, CDR3 DNA. The D gene is left open where the match is weak. Not every row has a clone size; where given, it reads once, few, many or a size class.

>TRBD2|NA|TRBJ2-5|TRBV19
CASSTIAGGGETQYF
TGTGCCAGTAGTACCATAGCGGGGGGCGGAGAGACCCAGTACTTC
>NA|once|TRBJ1-4|TRBV4-1
CASSPLQGASEKLFF
TGCGCCAGCAGCCCCCTACAGGGAGCAAGTGAAAAACTGTTTTTT
>NA|NA|TRBJ2-2|TRBV5-4
CASSEGGGNTGELFF
TGTGCCAGCAGCGAGGGAGGGGGGAACACCGGGGAGCTGTTTTTT
>TRBD1|NA|TRBJ1-1|TRBV28
CASTQWGTVAFF
TGTGCCAGCACCCAATGGGGGACAGTGGCTTTCTTT
>NA|NA|TRBJ2-5|TRBV7-9
CASSLGFGGNLQETQYF
TGTGCCAGCAGCTTAGGCTTTGGCGGGAACCTCCAAGAGACCCAGTACTTC
>TRBD2|NA|TRBJ2-7|TRBV3-1/TRBV3-2
CASSPPAGAYEQYF
TGTGCCAGCAGCCCCCCCGCGGGGGCCTACGAGCAGTACTTC
>NA|NA|TRBJ2-1|TRBV24-1
CATSDRGRTGSYNEQFF
TGTGCCACCAGTGATCGAGGACGGACCGGCTCCTACAATGAGCAGTTCTTC
>NA|NA|TRBJ1-6|TRBV9
CASSVGDNSPLHF
TGTGCCAGCAGCGTTGGAGATAATTCACCCCTCCACTTT
>TRBD1|NA|TRBJ1-1|TRBV5-6
CASSRDRSTEAFF
TGTGCCAGCAGCCGGGACAGGAGCACTGAAGCTTTCTTT
>NA|NA|TRBJ1-2|TRBV6-5
CASSQVSGYTF
TGTGCCAGCAGTCAGGTGTCTGGCTACACCTTC
>NA|NA|TRBJ2-1|TRBV6-1
CASSERLNKGNEQFF
TGTGCCAGCAGTGAGAGGCTTAACAAGGGGAATGAGCAGTTCTTC
>TRBD2|NA|TRBJ2-1|TRBV10-1
CASSDGTSGNNEQFF
TGCGCCAGCAGTGATGGGACTAGCGGGAACAATGAGCAGTTCTTC
>NA|NA|TRBJ1-6|TRBV7-8
CASSLAWSGFYTSSYNSPLHF
TGTGCCAGCAGCTTAGCGTGGTCAGGTTTCTATACGAGCTCCTATAATTCACCCCTCCACTTT
>NA|once|TRBJ1-5|TRBV19
CASTSPGGSVLSGQPQHF
TGTGCCAGTACCTCACCCGGGGGGTCGGTGCTTTCTGGTCAGCCCCAGCATTTT
>NA|once|TRBJ2-7|TRBV11-2
CASSWDTSYEQYF
TGTGCCAGCAGCTGGGACACCTCCTACGAGCAGTACTTC
>TRBD2|NA|TRBJ2-3|TRBV6-5
CASRGGTDTQYF
TGTGCCAGCCGGGGGGGAACAGATACGCAGTATTTT
>NA|NA|TRBJ1-5|TRBV2
CASDLGGGGQPQHF
TGTGCCAGCGACCTTGGGGGCGGGGGGCAGCCCCAGCATTTT
>NA|NA|TRBJ2-7|TRBV6-5
CASSPQGGPTYEQYF
TGTGCCAGCAGCCCCCAGGGGGGCCCCACCTACGAGCAGTACTTC
>NA|NA|TRBJ1-3|TRBV29-1
CSVAGGGSSGNTIYF
TGCAGCGTTGCCGGGGGGGGATCGTCTGGAAACACCATATATTTT
>NA|NA|TRBJ1-5|TRBV10-3
CAIRQGNQPQHF
TGTGCCATCAGGCAGGGGAATCAGCCCCAGCATTTT
>NA|NA|TRBJ1-5|TRBV10-1
CASSEGGSNQPQHF
TGCGCCAGCAGTGAGGGTGGAAGCAATCAGCCCCAGCATTTT
>TRBD2|NA|TRBJ2-3|TRBV18
CASSPPGGAQYF
TGTGCCAGCTCACCACCCGGGGGGGCGCAGTATTTT
>NA|NA|TRBJ2-5|TRBV5-4
CASSNSGEGETQYF
TGTGCCAGCAGCAATAGCGGAGAGGGGGAGACCCAGTACTTC
>NA|NA|TRBJ1-3|TRBV6-5
CASSYRWGNTIYF
TGTGCCAGCAGTTATAGATGGGGAAACACCATATATTTT
>NA|NA|TRBJ2-7|TRBV5-6
CASSTPGVNEQYF
TGTGCCAGCAGCACCCCAGGGGTCAATGAGCAGTACTTC
>NA|few|TRBJ2-1|TRBV4-2
CASSQERGEQFF
TGTGCCAGCAGCCAAGAACGGGGCGAGCAGTTCTTC
>NA|few|TRBJ1-1|TRBV5-5
CASSWSSNTEAFF
TGTGCCAGCAGCTGGAGTTCCAACACTGAAGCTTTCTTT
>NA|NA|TRBJ2-5|TRBV29-1
CSVDWVGTLRETQYF
TGCAGCGTTGATTGGGTGGGAACCCTGAGGGAGACCCAGTACTTC
>NA|NA|TRBJ1-2|TRBV5-1
CASRGGDYGYTF
TGCGCCAGCAGGGGTGGGGACTATGGCTACACCTTC
>TRBD2|NA|TRBJ2-5|TRBV9
CASSGGSRETQYF
TGTGCCAGCAGCGGCGGGAGTCGGGAGACCCAGTACTTC
>NA|NA|TRBJ2-2|TRBV6-1
CASSRGFTGELFF
TGTGCCAGCAGCCGGGGGTTCACCGGGGAGCTGTTTTTT
>TRBD2|few|TRBJ2-1|TRBV9
CASSVSGKDGNEQFF
TGTGCCAGCAGCGTAAGCGGGAAGGATGGGAATGAGCAGTTCTTC
>NA|NA|TRBJ2-3|TRBV11-2
CASSSIYLTDTQYF
TGTGCCAGCAGCTCCATTTATCTCACAGATACGCAGTATTTT
>NA|NA|TRBJ1-1|TRBV6-5
CASSYEDSMNTEAFF
TGTGCCAGCAGTTACGAGGACAGTATGAACACTGAAGCTTTCTTT
>NA|NA|TRBJ1-2|TRBV2
CASRIGRGANYGYTF
TGTGCCAGCAGAATCGGCAGGGGTGCTAACTATGGCTACACCTTC
>TRBD1|NA|TRBJ1-2|TRBV6-5
CASSYGGQGQGYTF
TGTGCCAGCAGTTACGGGGGACAGGGGCAGGGCTACACCTTC
>NA|NA|TRBJ2-2|TRBV6-5
CASSKTQGGTGELFF
TGTGCCAGCAGTAAAACCCAAGGGGGCACCGGGGAGCTGTTTTTT
>TRBD2|NA|TRBJ2-1|TRBV29-1
CSVELAGGSNEQFF
TGCAGCGTGGAGCTAGCGGGAGGGAGCAATGAGCAGTTCTTC
>NA|NA|TRBJ1-6|TRBV7-8
CASLPDSLGSPLHF
TGTGCCAGCCTTCCGGACAGCTTAGGTTCACCCCTCCACTTT
>NA|NA|TRBJ1-1|TRBV19
CASSTGGEVAEAFF
TGTGCCAGTAGTACCGGGGGGGAAGTCGCTGAAGCTTTCTTT
>NA|NA|TRBJ2-7|TRBV10-3
CAIRDNGYEQYF
TGTGCCATCCGGGACAATGGCTACGAGCAGTACTTC
>NA|NA|TRBJ2-5|TRBV9
CASSVGGGSSETQYF
TGTGCCAGCAGCGTAGGTGGTGGGAGCAGCGAGACCCAGTACTTC
>TRBD2|NA|TRBJ2-7|TRBV11-2
CASSLGWTSGGSSYEQYF
TGTGCCAGCAGCTTAGGTTGGACTAGCGGGGGGAGCTCCTACGAGCAGTACTTC
>TRBD2|NA|TRBJ2-3|TRBV30
CAWDFLRTSGTRTDTQYF
TGTGCCTGGGATTTCCTCCGGACTAGCGGGACCCGCACAGATACGCAGTATTTT
>NA|NA|TRBJ1-5|TRBV28
CAISGVPQPQHF
TGTGCCATCTCAGGGGTACCTCAGCCCCAGCATTTT
>NA|NA|TRBJ1-3|TRBV19
CASTHREGTGNTIYF
TGTGCCAGTACCCACAGGGAAGGGACTGGAAACACCATATATTTT
>NA|NA|TRBJ2-3|TRBV3-1/TRBV3-2
CASSFPGGLSTDTQYF
TGTGCCAGCAGCTTTCCCGGGGGTCTTAGCACAGATACGCAGTATTTT